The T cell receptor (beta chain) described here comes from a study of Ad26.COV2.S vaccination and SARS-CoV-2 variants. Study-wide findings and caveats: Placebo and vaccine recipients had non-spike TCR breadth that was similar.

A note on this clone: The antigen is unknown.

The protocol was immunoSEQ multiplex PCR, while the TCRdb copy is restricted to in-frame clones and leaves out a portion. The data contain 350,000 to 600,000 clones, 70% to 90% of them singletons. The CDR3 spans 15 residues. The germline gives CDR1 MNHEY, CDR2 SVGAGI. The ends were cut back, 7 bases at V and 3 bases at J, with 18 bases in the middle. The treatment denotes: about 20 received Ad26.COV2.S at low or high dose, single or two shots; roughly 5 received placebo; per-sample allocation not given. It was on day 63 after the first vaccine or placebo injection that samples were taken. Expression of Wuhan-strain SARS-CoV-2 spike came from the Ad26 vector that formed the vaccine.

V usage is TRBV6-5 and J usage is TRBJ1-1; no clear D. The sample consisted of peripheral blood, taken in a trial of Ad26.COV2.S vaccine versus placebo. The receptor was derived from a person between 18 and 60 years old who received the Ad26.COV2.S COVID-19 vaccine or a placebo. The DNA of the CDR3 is TGTGCCAGCACCCCCCTCCGGGTGATGGACACTGAAGCTTTCTTT. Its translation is CASTPLRVMDTEAFF.